This TCR beta chain stems from a study of tumor-infiltrating lymphocytes in primary liver carcinoma. Taking about 17-32 mg of unsorted bulk tissue, the authors co-extracted RNA and DNA. Each tumor sample had over 80% viable tumor cells. CDR1 and CDR2 (germline): MNHNS, SASEGT. This CDR3 has 13 residues. Constant-region priming of roughly 0.45 ug total RNA yielded TCR beta cDNA. Modified slightly, ARM-PCR produced TCR beta libraries over three nested multiplex PCR rounds. Two initial PCR rounds of about 11 cycles each paired TRBV1-TRBV30 forward primers with a C-beta reverse primer. TCRdb itself ran the multiplex PCR reads through MiXCR, one entry per CDR3 protein. The sample has about 48,000 distinct CDR3 sequences, 70% to 75% seen once; the top ten hold about 30%. Regarding this clonotype: One end of the junction does not line up with germline, which may come from a read error.

This sequence joins TRBV6-1 and TRBJ1-6; D gene unclear. The sample was liver tumor tissue from sampling region 3. Stated subset: tumor region T3, left-lateral pole. This receptor was taken from a man aged 35-49 years with primary liver carcinoma and hepatitis B virus infection. The CDR3 DNA sequence: TGTGCCACCAGGACCGCCGATAATTCACACCTCCACTTT. Protein product: CATRTADNSHLHF.